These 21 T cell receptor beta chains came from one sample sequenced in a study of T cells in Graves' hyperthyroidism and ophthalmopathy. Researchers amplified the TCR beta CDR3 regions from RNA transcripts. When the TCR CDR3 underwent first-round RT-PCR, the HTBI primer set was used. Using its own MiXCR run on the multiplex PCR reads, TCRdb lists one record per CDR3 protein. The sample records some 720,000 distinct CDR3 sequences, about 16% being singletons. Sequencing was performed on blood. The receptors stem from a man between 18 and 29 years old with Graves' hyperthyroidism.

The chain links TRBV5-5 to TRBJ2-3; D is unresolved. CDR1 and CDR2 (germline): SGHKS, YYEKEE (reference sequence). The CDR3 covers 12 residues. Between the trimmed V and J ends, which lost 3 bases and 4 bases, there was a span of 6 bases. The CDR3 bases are TGTGCCAGCAGCTACATCTCAGATACGCAGTATTTT. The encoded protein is CASSYISDTQYF.

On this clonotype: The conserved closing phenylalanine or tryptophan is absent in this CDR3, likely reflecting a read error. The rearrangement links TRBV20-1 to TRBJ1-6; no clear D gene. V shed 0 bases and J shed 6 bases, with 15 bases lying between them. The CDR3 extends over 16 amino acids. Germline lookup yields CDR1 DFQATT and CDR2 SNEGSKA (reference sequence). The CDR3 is CSARDTARGGNSPLHC. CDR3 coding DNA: TGCAGTGCTAGAGATACGGCCCGGGGTGGTAATTCACCCCTCCACTGT.

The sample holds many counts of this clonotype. This chain's CDR3 is CAISEALDKSTDTQYF. The CDR3 DNA follows: TGTGCCATCAGTGAGGCGCTGGACAAAAGCACAGATACGCAGTATTTT. The chain carries TRBV10-3 and TRBJ2-3; tentative D call: TRBD1 (5 bases). In germline, CDR1 is ENHRY, CDR2 SYGVKD. Trimming took 2 bases from V and 0 from J, leaving 12 bases between them. The CDR3 spans 16 residues.

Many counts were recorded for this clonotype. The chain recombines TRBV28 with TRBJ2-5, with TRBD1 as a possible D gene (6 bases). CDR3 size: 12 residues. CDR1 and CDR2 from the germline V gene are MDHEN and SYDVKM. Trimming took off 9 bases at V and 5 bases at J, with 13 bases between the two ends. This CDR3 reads CASTTGRETQYF. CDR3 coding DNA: TGTGCCAGTACTACAGGGCGCGAGACCCAGTACTTC.

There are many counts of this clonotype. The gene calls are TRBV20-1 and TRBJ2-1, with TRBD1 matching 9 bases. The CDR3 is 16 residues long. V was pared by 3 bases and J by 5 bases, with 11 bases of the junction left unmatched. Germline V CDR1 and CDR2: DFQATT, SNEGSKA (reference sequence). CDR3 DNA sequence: TGCAGTGCTAGCGATAGAGGGACAGGGCTTAACAATGAGCAGTTCTTC. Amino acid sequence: CSASDRGTGLNNEQFF.

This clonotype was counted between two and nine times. The CDR3 DNA is TGTGCCAGCAACACCGCCCATATAGCGGGAGGACACACAGATACGCAGTATTTT. It specifies CASNTAHIAGGHTDTQYF. This sequence joins TRBV28 and TRBJ2-3; 10 bases match TRBD2. The germline gives CDR1 MDHEN, CDR2 SYDVKM. Trimming took 7 bases from V and 2 from J; bases not matched to a gene: 15. CDR3 length: 18 residues.

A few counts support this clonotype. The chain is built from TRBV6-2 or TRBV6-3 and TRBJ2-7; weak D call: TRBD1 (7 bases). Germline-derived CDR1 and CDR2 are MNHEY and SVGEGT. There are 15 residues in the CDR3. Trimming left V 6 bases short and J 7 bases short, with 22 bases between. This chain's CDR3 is CASSHPQGGMREQYF. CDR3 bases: TGTGCCAGCAGCCACCCTCAGGGGGGCATGAGGGAGCAGTACTTC.

The CDR3 spells CASSLGGRRSDTQYF. The CDR3 region has the DNA TGCGCCAGCAGCTTGGGCGGGAGGCGGTCAGATACGCAGTATTTT. The J gene is TRBJ2-3, the V gene TRBV5-1, with 8 bases lining up with TRBD2. CDR3 length equals 15 residues. Germline V CDR1 and CDR2: SGHRS, YFSETQ. V trimming: 0 bases; J trimming: 4 bases; junction bases outside the gene matches: 4. The full variable domain, its missing parts supplied by reference TRBV5-1 and TRBJ2-3, is KAGVTQTPRYLIKTRGQQVTLSCSPISGHRSVSWYQQTPGQGLQFLFEYFSETQRNKGNFPGRFSGRQFSNSRSEMNVSTLELGDSALYLCASSLGGRRSDTQYFGPGTRLTVL.

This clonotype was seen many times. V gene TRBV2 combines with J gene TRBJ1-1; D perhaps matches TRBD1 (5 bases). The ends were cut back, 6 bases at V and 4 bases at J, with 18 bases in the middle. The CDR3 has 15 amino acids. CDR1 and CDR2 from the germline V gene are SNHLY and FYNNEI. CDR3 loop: CASRGGLSEGTEAFF. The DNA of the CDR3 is TGTGCCAGCAGGGGGGGACTGTCGGAGGGCACTGAAGCTTTCTTT. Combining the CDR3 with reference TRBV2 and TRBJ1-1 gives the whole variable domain EPEVTQTPSHQVTQMGQEVILRCVPISNHLYFYWYRQILGQKVEFLVSFYNNEISEKSEIFDDQFSVERPDGSNFTLKIRSTKLEDSAMYFCASRGGLSEGTEAFFGQGTRLTVV.

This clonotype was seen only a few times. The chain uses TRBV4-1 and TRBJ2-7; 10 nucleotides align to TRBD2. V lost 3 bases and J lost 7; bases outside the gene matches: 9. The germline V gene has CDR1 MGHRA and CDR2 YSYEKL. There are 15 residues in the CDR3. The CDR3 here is CASSHAGTSVWEQYF. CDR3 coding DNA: TGCGCCAGCAGCCACGCCGGGACTAGCGTGTGGGAGCAGTACTTC.

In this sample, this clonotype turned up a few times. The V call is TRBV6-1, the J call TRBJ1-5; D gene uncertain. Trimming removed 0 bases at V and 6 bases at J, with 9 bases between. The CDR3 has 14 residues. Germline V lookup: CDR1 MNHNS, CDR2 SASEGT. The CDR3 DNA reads TGTGCCAGCAGTGAAGCGGACCGGGGTCAGCCCCAGCATTTT. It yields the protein CASSEADRGQPQHF.

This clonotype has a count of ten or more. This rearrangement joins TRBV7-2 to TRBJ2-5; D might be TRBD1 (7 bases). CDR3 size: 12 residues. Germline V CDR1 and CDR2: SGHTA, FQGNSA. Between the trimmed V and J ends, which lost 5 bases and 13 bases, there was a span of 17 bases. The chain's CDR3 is CASSPGDSPRYF. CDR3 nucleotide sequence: TGTGCCAGCAGCCCGGGGGACAGCCCCCGGTACTTC. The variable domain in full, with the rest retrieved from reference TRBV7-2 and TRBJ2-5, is GAGVSQSPSNKVTEKGKDVELRCDPISGHTALYWYRQSLGQGLEFLIYFQGNSAPDKSGLPSDRFSAERTGGSVSTLTIQRTQQEDSAVYLCASSPGDSPRYFGPGTRLLVL.

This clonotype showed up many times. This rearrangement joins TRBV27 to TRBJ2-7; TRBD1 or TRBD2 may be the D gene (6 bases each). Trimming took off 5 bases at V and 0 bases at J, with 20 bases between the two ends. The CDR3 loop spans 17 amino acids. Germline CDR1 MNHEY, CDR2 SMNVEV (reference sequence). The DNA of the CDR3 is TGTGCCAGCAGTCGGGGGCCCCTAAGGGCCTTCTCCTACGAGCAGTACTTC. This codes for CASSRGPLRAFSYEQYF.

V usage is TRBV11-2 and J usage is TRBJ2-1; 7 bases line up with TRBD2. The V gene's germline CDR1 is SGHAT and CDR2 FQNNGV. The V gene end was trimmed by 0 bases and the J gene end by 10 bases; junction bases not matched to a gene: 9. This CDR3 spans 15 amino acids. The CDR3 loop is CASSLDGLVRGEQFF. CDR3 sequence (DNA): TGTGCCAGCAGCTTAGACGGACTAGTGAGAGGGGAGCAGTTCTTC.

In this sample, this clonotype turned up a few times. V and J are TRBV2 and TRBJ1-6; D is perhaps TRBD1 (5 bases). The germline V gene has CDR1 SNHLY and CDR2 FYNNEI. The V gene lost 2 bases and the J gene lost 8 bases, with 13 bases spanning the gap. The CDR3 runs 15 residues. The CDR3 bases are TGTGCCAGCAGTGAACGCAGGGCCGGAGATTCACCCCTCCACTTT. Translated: CASSERRAGDSPLHF. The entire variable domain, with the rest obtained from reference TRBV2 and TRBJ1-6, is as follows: EPEVTQTPSHQVTQMGQEVILRCVPISNHLYFYWYRQILGQKVEFLVSFYNNEISEKSEIFDDQFSVERPDGSNFTLKIRSTKLEDSAMYFCASSERRAGDSPLHFGNGTRLTVT.

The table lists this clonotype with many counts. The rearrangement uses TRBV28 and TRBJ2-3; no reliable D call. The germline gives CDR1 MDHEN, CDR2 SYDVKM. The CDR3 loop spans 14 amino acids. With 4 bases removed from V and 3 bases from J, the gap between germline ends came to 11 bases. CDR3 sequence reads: CASSYLLVTDTQYF. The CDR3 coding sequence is TGTGCCAGCAGTTACCTCCTAGTAACAGATACGCAGTATTTT.

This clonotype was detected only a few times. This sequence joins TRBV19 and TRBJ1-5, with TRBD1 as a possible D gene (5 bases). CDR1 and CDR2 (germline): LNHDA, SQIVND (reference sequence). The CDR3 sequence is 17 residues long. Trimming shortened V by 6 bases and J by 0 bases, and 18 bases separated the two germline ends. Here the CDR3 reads CASSPRDGVDSNQPQHF. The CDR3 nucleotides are TGTGCCAGTAGCCCTCGGGACGGCGTAGATAGCAATCAGCCCCAGCATTTT.

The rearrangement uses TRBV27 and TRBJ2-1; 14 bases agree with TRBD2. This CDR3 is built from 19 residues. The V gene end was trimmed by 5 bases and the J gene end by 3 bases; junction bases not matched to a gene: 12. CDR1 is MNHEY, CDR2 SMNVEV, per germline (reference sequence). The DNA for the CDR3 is TGTGCCAGCAGTATAACCGGGACTAGCGGGAGTTTTTTCTACAATGAGCAGTTCTTC. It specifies CASSITGTSGSFFYNEQFF.

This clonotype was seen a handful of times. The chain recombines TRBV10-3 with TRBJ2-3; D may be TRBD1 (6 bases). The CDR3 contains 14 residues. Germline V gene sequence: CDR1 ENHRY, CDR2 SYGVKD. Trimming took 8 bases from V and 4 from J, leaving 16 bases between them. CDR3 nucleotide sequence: TGTGCCATCGGGGGCCAGGGAGCGGCAGATACGCAGTATTTT. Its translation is CAIGGQGAADTQYF.

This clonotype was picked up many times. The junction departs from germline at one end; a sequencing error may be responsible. CDR3 DNA: TGTGCCAGCAGCTTAGACGTCAGTCAAGAGACCCAGTACTTC. This gives the protein CASSLDVSQETQYF. This chain connects TRBV5-1 to TRBJ2-5; unclear D gene. This CDR3 contains 14 residues. Germline CDR1 and CDR2: SGHRS and YFSETQ.

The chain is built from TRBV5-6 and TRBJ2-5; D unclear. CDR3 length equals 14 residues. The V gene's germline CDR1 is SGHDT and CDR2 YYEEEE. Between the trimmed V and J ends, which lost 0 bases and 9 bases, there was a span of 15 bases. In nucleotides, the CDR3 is TGTGCCAGCAGCTTGGTGGCAGGAGAATTGGCCCAGTACTTC. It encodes CASSLVAGELAQYF.